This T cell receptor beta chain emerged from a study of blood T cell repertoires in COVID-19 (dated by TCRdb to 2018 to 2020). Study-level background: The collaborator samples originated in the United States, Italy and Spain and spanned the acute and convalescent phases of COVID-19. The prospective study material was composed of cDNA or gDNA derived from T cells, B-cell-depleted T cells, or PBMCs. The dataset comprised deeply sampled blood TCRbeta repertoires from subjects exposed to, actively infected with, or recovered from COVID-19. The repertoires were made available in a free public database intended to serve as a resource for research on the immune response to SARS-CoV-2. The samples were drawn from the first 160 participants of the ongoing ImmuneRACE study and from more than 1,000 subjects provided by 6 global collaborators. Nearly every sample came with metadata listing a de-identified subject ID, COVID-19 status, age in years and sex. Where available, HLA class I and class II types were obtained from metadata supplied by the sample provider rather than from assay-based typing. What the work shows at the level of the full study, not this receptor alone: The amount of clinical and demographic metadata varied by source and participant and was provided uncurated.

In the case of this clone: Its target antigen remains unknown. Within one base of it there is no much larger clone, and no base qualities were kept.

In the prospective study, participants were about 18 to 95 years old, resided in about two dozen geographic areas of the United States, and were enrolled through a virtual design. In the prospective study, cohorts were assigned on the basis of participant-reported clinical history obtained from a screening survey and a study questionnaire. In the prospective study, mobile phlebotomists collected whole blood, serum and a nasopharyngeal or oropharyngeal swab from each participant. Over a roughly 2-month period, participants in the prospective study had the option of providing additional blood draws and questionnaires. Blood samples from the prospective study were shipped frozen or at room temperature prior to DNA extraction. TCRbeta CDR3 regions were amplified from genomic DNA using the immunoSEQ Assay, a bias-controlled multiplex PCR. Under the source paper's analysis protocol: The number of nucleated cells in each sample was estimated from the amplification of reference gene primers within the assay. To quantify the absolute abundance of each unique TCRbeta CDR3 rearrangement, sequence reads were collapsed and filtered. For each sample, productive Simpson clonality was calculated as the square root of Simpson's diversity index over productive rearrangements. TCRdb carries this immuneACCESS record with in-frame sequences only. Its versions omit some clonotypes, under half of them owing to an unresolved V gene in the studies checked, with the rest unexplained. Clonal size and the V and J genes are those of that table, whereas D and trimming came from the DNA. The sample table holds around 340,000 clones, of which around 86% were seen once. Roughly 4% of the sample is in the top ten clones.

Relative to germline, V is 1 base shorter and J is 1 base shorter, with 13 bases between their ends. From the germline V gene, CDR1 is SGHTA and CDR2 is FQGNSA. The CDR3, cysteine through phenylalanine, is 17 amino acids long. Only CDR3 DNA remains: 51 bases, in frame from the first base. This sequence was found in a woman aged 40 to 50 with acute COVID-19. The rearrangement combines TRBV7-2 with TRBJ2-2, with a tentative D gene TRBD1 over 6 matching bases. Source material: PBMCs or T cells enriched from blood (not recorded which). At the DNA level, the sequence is TGTGCCAGCAGCTTAGGGGGGCTAGCAGGGAACACCGGGGAGCTGTTTTTT. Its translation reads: CASSLGGLAGNTGELFF. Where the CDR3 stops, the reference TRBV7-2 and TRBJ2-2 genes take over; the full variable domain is GAGVSQSPSNKVTEKGKDVELRCDPISGHTALYWYRQSLGQGLEFLIYFQGNSAPDKSGLPSDRFSAERTGGSVSTLTIQRTQQEDSAVYLCASSLGGLAGNTGELFFGEGSRLTVL.